Below are 2 T cell receptor beta chains sequenced from a single sample in a study of cytotoxic CD8 clonotypes in ibrutinib-treated CLL. Clones were sequenced by immunoSEQ multiplex PCR, and TCRdb holds only the in-frame ones, with some missing. The repertoire holds 85,000 or so clones, with about 76% as singletons. The sample in question was PBMCs, obtained after 12 months of ibrutinib treatment. Receptors were obtained from a human donor with chronic lymphocytic leukemia.

The genes are TRBV14 and TRBJ2-2; 9 bases map to TRBD1. V gave up 4 bases and J gave up 3 bases; unmatched junction bases: 9. CDR1 SGHDN and CDR2 FVKESK come from the germline V gene. The CDR3 has 17 residues. The CDR3 DNA is TGTGCCAGCAGCCCTATGGCGGGACAGGGCTACACCGGGGAGCTGTTTTTT. It is translated as CASSPMAGQGYTGELFF.

The V and J genes are TRBV9 and TRBJ1-4, with D maybe TRBD1 (5 bases). The CDR3 spans 15 residues. Germline V gene lookup returns CDR1 SGDLS and CDR2 YYNGEE. V lost 0 bases, J lost 7 bases, and 13 bases lay in between. The CDR3 DNA is TGTGCCAGCAGCGTAGGGGGCCGGTGGGGTGAAAAACTGTTTTTT. Amino acids: CASSVGGRWGEKLFF.